This entry describes one TCR beta chain. Its recognized antigen is unknown. No qualities accompany the bases; no much larger clone lies one base away. The donors were roughly 39 Caucasian individuals from Russia, aged 6 to 90 years, who were systemically healthy. Each donor gave 8 to 10 milliliters of peripheral blood, drawn into EDTA-treated Vacutainer tubes. Ficoll-Paque density-gradient centrifugation was used to isolate PBMCs, with at least 6 million obtained per sample. Trizol reagent was used to extract total RNA from PBMCs, with at least 6 micrograms per sample. Naive CD45RAhigh/CD27high T cell percentages were measured by flow cytometry on a PBMC aliquot from every donor. From cysteine to phenylalanine, the CDR3 is 15 amino acids long. The sequence is cut down to CDR3 DNA, 45 bases in frame from base 1. CDR1 is given as MNHEY and CDR2 as SMNVEV, both from the germline V gene (reference sequence). V and J are truncated by 6 bases and 2 bases respectively, leaving an intervening sequence of 15 bases.

The data stem from a study of blood T cells in healthy people across ages (dated by TCRdb to 2013 to 2016). In terms of the full investigation: Template switching captured roughly one uniquely barcoded TCR beta cDNA molecule per two T cells in model experiments. Age-related changes in TCR beta repertoire diversity were measured in the study by deep sequencing normalized with unique cDNA molecular identifiers. Donors were grouped into four age groups: young (average 16 years), middle-aged (about 38), aged (around 60) and long-lived (approximately 81). Donors of different ages were randomly distributed across sequencing lanes to avoid experimental bias. Using the same blood draw, the study looked at two additional independent replicas of 1 million unique cDNA reads for two donors, one aged 18 to 30 and the other aged 80 or older.

The method was 5' RACE. Sequencing used an Illumina HiSeq 2500. A second roughly 7 to 11 cycle PCR used a sample-barcoded 5' primer and a J-beta primer mix. A template-switch 5' adaptor carrying 12 random nucleotides introduced a unique molecular identifier onto each TCR beta cDNA molecule. Each sample yielded at least 3 million CDR3-containing paired-end reads. First-strand cDNA was synthesized from all RNA with the Mint cDNA synthesis kit, primed by a TRBC-specific oligonucleotide. Following uracil-DNA glycosylase treatment, a first 18-cycle PCR with universal primers M1SS and BC2_uni_R was performed on all cDNA. The source study handled its data this way. For normalization, 1 million high-quality reads were randomly selected from each sample, with every read carrying a distinct molecular identifier. Instead of being binned into consensus sequences, reads with shared molecular identifiers were discarded. MiTCR, with a Q25 quality threshold and the strictest error-elimination algorithm, was used for CDR3 identification, clonotype clustering and error correction. A nonparametric unseen species model with Euler transformation was used to estimate a lower bound on total TCR beta diversity. The raw public reads went through TCRdb reprocessing: fastp at Q25, MiXCR clone calling, in-frame beta chains kept. Merged by CDR3 protein, the rows form single entries marked with the most common genes and DNA. Clone size and V and J calls follow TCRdb, not the original study. The sample table lists around 850,000 distinct CDR3 sequences, under 40% of them with a count of one. The ten largest clonotypes hold 10% to 15% of the sample.

General study outcomes and caveats: Donor CMV infection status was unknown, potentially confounding age-related changes in expanded clonotypes. Because profiling used bulk unsorted PBMCs, naive and antigen-experienced compartments could not be compared conclusively. Estimates of total diversity based on one million sequenced T cells were regarded as lower bounds and as underestimates. Observed TCR beta diversity per million T cells fell roughly linearly with age, and a significant reduction was already apparent by age roughly 41. There was a strong correlation between observed TCR beta diversity and the percentage of naive T cells measured by flow cytometry. Compared with the aged group, the long-lived group had more naive CD4+ T cells, fewer expanded clones and increased TCR diversity, a pattern suggesting age selection.

The clonotype comes from a man aged 18-30 years in good health. The receptor chain draws on TRBV27 and TRBJ2-3, and possibly TRBD1, on 6 matching bases. Input material: blood. CDR3 reads: CASRKGPGHTDTQYF. The DNA reads TGTGCCAGCAGAAAGGGACCGGGACACACAGATACGCAGTATTTT.